This TCR beta chain was captured by sequencing in a study of blood T cell repertoires in COVID-19. This CDR3 is built from 14 residues. The V end was cut by 5 bases, the J end by 2 bases, with 13 bases between. Germline values: CDR1 LNHDA, CDR2 SQIVND (reference sequence). Produced via immunoSEQ multiplex PCR; TCRdb's table is partial and in-frame only. The table has around 80,000 clones, approximately 78% seen once; the top ten hold roughly a tenth. The gene calls are TRBV19 and TRBJ2-7, with TRBD1 as a possible D gene (6 bases). Source material: peripheral blood. The sequence was collected from a man aged 55 to 70 with acute or convalescent COVID-19. The CDR3 nucleotides read TGTGCCAGTAGTTCGGCAGGGGCCCCCTACGAGCAGTACTTC. Translating gives CASSSAGAPYEQYF.